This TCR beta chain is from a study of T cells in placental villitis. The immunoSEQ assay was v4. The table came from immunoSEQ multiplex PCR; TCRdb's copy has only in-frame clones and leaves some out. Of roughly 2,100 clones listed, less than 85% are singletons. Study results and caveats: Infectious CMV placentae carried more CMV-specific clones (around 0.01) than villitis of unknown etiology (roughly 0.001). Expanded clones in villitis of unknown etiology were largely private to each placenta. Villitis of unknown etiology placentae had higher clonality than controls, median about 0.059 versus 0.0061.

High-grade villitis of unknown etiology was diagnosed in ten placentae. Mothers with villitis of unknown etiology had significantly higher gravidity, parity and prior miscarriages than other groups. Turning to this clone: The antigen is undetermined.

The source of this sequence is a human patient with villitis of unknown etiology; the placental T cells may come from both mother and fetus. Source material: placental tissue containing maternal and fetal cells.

This CDR3 reads CASSFVQEPQHF. The CDR3 DNA reads as TGTGCCAGCAGTTTTGTACAGGAGCCCCAGCATTTT. This sequence joins TRBV12-3 or TRBV12-4 and TRBJ1-5; D may be TRBD1 (5 bases). Deletions cut 3 bases from V and 8 bases from J, with 8 bases between. This CDR3 spans 12 amino acids.